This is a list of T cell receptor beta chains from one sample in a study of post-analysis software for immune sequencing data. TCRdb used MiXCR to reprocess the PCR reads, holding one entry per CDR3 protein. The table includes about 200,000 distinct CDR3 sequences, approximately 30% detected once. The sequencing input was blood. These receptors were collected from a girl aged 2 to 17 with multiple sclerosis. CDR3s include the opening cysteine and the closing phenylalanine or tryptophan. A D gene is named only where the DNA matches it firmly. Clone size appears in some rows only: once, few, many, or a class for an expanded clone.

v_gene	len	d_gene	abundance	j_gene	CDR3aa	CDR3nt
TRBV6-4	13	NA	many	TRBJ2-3	CASSDSGGDTQYF	TGTGCCAGCAGTGACTCGGGAGGAGATACGCAGTATTTT
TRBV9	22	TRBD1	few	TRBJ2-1	CASSIRQGGSFHAPVSYNEQFF	TGTGCCAGCAGTATCCGACAGGGGGGTAGCTTCCATGCGCCGGTCTCCTACAATGAGCAGTTCTTC
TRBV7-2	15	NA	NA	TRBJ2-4	CASSLVYGPKNIQYF	TGTGCCAGCAGCTTAGTTTACGGACCCAAAAACATTCAGTACTTC
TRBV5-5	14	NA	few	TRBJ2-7	CASGGTDVLYEQYF	TGTGCCAGCGGCGGGACAGATGTCCTCTACGAGCAGTACTTC
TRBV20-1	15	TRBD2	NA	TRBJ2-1	CSAKGMTSEAYEQFF	TGCAGTGCTAAGGGAATGACTAGCGAAGCCTACGAGCAGTTCTTC
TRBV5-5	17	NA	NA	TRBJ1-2	CASSLRGTERPDYGYTF	TGTGCCAGCAGCTTACGGGGAACGGAGCGTCCTGACTATGGCTACACCTTC
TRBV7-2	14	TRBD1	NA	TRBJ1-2	CASSFDRDYYGYTF	TGTGCCAGCAGCTTCGACAGGGATTACTATGGCTACACCTTC
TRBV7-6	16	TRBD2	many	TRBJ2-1	CASSSGLADPRNEQFF	TGTGCCAGCAGCTCGGGACTAGCGGACCCTAGGAATGAGCAGTTCTTC
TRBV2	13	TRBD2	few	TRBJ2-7	CASSVVAGGEQYF	TGTGCCAGCAGTGTAGTTGCGGGGGGCGAGCAGTACTTC
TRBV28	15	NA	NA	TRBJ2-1	CASTPAGSSYNEQFF	TGTGCCAGCACCCCTGCGGGCAGCTCCTACAATGAGCAGTTCTTC
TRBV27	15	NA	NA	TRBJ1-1	CASSLDKGIGTEAFF	TGTGCCAGCAGTTTAGATAAGGGTATCGGGACTGAAGCTTTCTTT
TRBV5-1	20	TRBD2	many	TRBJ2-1	CASSLAISGRATPSYNEQFF	TGCGCCAGCAGCTTGGCCATTAGCGGGAGGGCTACACCCTCCTACAATGAGCAGTTCTTC
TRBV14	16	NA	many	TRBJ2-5	CASSQDPLGDWETQYF	TGTGCCAGCAGCCAAGATCCGTTAGGGGATTGGGAGACCCAGTACTTC
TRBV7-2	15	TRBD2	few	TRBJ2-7	CASSLVVGGAYEQYF	TGTGCCAGCAGCTTGGTTGTTGGGGGGGCCTACGAGCAGTACTTC
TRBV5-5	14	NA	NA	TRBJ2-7	CASSLTPGVYEQYF	TGTGCCAGCAGCTTGACGCCAGGGGTTTACGAGCAGTACTTC
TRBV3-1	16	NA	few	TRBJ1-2	CASSWTVSSSGYGYTF	TGTGCCAGCAGTTGGACAGTTTCGTCGTCGGGCTATGGCTACACCTTC
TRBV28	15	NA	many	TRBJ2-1	CASSPPGALYNEQFF	TGTGCCAGCAGTCCCCCGGGAGCCCTGTACAATGAGCAGTTCTTC
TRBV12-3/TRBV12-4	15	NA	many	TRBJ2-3	CASSLIGAYTDTQYF	TGTGCCAGCAGTTTAATTGGGGCCTACACAGATACGCAGTATTTT
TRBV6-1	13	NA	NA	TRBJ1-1	CASSALRNTEAFF	TGTGCCAGCAGTGCATTGAGGAACACTGAAGCTTTCTTT
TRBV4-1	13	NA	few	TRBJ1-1	CASSQVVISEAFF	TGCGCCAGCAGCCAAGTAGTTATCTCTGAAGCTTTCTTT
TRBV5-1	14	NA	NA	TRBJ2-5	CASSWATAQETQYF	TGCGCCAGCAGCTGGGCCACCGCTCAAGAGACCCAGTACTTC
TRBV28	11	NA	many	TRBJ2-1	CASRNYNEQFF	TGTGCCAGCAGGAACTACAATGAGCAGTTCTTC
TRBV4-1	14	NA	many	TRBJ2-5	CASSYGIGRETQYF	TGCGCCAGCAGCTACGGCATTGGGCGGGAGACCCAGTACTTC
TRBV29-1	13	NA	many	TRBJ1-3	CSVDENSGNTIYF	TGCAGCGTTGATGAAAACTCTGGAAACACCATATATTTT
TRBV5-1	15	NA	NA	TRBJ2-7	CASSPGQGRAYEQYF	TGCGCCAGCAGCCCGGGCCAGGGCAGAGCCTACGAGCAGTACTTC
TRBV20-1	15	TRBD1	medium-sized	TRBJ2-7	CSARMDDRGTYEQYF	TGCAGTGCTAGAATGGATGACAGGGGGACCTACGAGCAGTACTTC
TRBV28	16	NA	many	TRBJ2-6	CASSSASLSGANVLTF	TGTGCCAGCAGTTCTGCCAGCCTCTCTGGGGCCAACGTCCTGACTTTC
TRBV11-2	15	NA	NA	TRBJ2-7	CASSLSPGNSYEQYF	TGTGCCAGCAGCTTAAGCCCAGGTAACTCCTACGAGCAGTACTTC
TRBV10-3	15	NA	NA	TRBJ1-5	CAISESRAEGQPQHF	TGTGCCATCAGTGAGTCCCGGGCCGAGGGCCAGCCCCAGCATTTT
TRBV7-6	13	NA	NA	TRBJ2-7	CASSYLSGYGQYF	TGTGCCAGCAGCTACCTATCGGGCTACGGGCAGTACTTC
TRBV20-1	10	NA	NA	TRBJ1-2	CSARDRGYTF	TGCAGTGCTAGAGACAGGGGCTACACCTTC
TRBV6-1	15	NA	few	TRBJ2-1	CAITKGRWDYNEQFF	TGTGCCATCACCAAGGGGCGTTGGGACTACAATGAGCAGTTCTTC
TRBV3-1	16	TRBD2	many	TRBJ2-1	CASIPSRGGSYNEQFF	TGTGCCAGCATCCCTAGCCGGGGGGGTTCCTACAATGAGCAGTTCTTC
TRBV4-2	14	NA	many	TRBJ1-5	CASSPDGNNQPQHF	TGTGCCAGCAGCCCCGACGGCAACAATCAGCCCCAGCATTTT
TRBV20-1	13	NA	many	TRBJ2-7	CSAGDPYSYEQYF	TGCAGTGCTGGGGACCCCTACTCCTACGAGCAGTACTTC
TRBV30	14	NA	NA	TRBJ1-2	CAWDLTGDPYGYTF	TGTGCCTGGGATTTAACAGGTGATCCCTATGGCTACACCTTC
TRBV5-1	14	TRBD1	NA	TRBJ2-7	CASRGQIYSYEQYF	TGCGCCAGCCGGGGACAGATATACTCCTACGAGCAGTACTTC
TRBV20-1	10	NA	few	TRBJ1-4	CSAFSGKLFF	TGCAGTGCTTTTAGCGGGAAACTGTTTTTT
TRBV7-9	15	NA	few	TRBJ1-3	CASSLAGFSGNTIYF	TGTGCCAGCAGCTTAGCGGGGTTCTCTGGAAACACCATATATTTT
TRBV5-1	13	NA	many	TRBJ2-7	CASSLVVGHEQYF	TGCGCCAGCAGCTTGGTGGTGGGGCACGAGCAGTACTTC
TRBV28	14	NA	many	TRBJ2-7	CASSLRRLTYEQYF	TGTGCCAGCAGTTTACGGAGGTTAACCTACGAGCAGTACTTC
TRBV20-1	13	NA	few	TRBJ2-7	CSATPGAYYEQYF	TGCAGTGCTACGCCGGGAGCCTACTACGAGCAGTACTTC
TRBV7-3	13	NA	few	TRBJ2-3	CASTSPSTDTQYF	TGTGCCAGCACCTCTCCTAGCACAGATACGCAGTATTTT
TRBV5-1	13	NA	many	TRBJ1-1	CASSLEVNTEAFF	TGCGCCAGCAGCTTGGAGGTGAACACTGAAGCTTTCTTT
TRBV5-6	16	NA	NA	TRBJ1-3	CASSLIRARSGNTIYF	TGTGCCAGCAGCTTAATCAGGGCCCGCTCTGGAAACACCATATATTTT
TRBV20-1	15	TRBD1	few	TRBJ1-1	CSARDRRQGKTEAFF	TGCAGTGCTAGAGATCGGCGACAGGGTAAGACTGAAGCTTTCTTT
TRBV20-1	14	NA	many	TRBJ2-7	CSAPRGAFSYEQYF	TGCAGTGCCCCAAGGGGGGCATTCTCCTACGAGCAGTACTTC
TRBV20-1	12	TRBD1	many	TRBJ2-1	CSAPDRLNEQFF	TGCAGTGCCCCGGACAGGCTCAATGAGCAGTTCTTC
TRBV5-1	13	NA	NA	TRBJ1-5	CASSPKGEQPQHF	TGCGCCAGCAGCCCCAAAGGTGAGCAGCCCCAGCATTTT
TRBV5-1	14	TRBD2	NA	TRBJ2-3	CASSLRGGPDTQYF	TGCGCCAGCAGCTTACGGGGGGGACCAGATACGCAGTATTTT
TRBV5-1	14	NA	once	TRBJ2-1	CASSCPGINNEQFF	TGCGCCAGCAGCTGCCCCGGGATTAACAATGAGCAGTTCTTC
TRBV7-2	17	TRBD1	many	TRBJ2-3	CASSTAGQGAGADTQYF	TGTGCCAGCAGCACCGCCGGACAGGGGGCTGGAGCAGATACGCAGTATTTT
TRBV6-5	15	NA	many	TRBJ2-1	CASLPARGRKYEQFF	TGTGCCAGCCTTCCGGCGAGGGGGAGGAAATATGAGCAGTTCTTC
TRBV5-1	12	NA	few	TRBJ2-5	CASSFSEETQYF	TGCGCCAGCAGCTTTTCGGAAGAGACCCAGTACTTC
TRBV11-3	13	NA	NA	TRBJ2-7	CASSKSGRYEQYF	TGTGCCAGCAGCAAATCGGGACGCTACGAGCAGTACTTC
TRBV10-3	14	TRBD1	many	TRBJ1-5	CAIGWDSINQPQHF	TGTGCCATCGGTTGGGACAGTATAAATCAGCCCCAGCATTTT
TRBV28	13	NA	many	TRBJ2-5	CASRLPGVETQYF	TGTGCCAGCAGACTGCCCGGGGTCGAGACCCAGTACTTC
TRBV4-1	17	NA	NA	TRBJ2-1	CASSQAIGVSPEETQFF	TGCGCCAGCAGCCAAGCTATCGGGGTAAGCCCAGAAGAGACCCAGTTCTTC
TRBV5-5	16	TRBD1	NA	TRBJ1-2	CASSLEMRQGVYGYTF	TGTGCCAGCAGCTTGGAAATGAGACAGGGGGTCTATGGCTACACCTTC